This T cell receptor beta chain was retrieved from a study of blood T cell repertoires in COVID-19 (dated by TCRdb to 2018 to 2021). About the investigation overall: The collaborator samples originated in the United States, Italy and Spain and spanned the acute and convalescent phases of COVID-19. A de-identified subject ID, COVID-19 status, age in years and sex were almost always included in the sample metadata. Subjects who had been exposed to COVID-19, were actively infected with it, or had recovered from it provided the deeply sampled blood TCRbeta repertoires that made up the dataset. Where available, HLA class I and class II types were taken from metadata supplied by the sample provider and were not determined by assay-based typing. The material from the prospective study consisted of cDNA or gDNA derived from T cells, B-cell-depleted T cells, or PBMCs. The repertoires were made available in a free public database intended to serve as a resource for research on the immune response to SARS-CoV-2. Samples came from the ongoing ImmuneRACE study (first 160 participants) plus 1,254 subjects from 6 global collaborators.

For this clone: The clone's antigen remains unknown. Per-nucleotide qualities are absent, and no much larger clonotype sits a single base away.

Overall study results and their limits: The quantity of clinical and demographic metadata differed by source and by participant and was supplied without curation.

TCRbeta CDR3 regions were amplified from genomic DNA using the immunoSEQ Assay, a bias-controlled multiplex PCR. The authors' analysis ran thus. The number of nucleated cells in each sample was estimated by amplification of reference gene primers within the assay. Sequence reads were collapsed and filtered to measure the absolute abundance of every unique TCRbeta CDR3 rearrangement. For each sample, productive Simpson clonality was calculated as the square root of Simpson's diversity index across productive rearrangements. Sourced from immuneACCESS, this table was stored by TCRdb with only in-frame sequences that have V and J called. A share of the clones is absent; for the studies checked, an unresolved V gene accounts for under half, and the remainder has no known explanation. V and J calls and clone size are those listed in that table; D and trimming were worked out from the DNA. The sample table records roughly 250,000 clones; 80% to 95% of these occur just once. The top ten hold over 0.8% of the sample.

The germline V gene specifies SGHDT as CDR1 and YYEEEE as CDR2. The germline V end is reduced by 1 base and the J end by 4 bases; junction bases left unmatched: 15. The CDR3 starts with the cysteine, ends with the phenylalanine, and has 18 residues. Only the CDR3 DNA stays, 54 bases, in frame from base 1. At one collaborating source in Seattle, patients were enrolled during active infection and were followed longitudinally through the course of disease. Collaborating institutions collected whole blood in K2EDTA tubes following their own protocols. For TCRbeta analysis, collaborators shipped samples in one of three forms: frozen whole blood, isolated PBMCs, or DNA extracted from either of those sample types.

The sequence joins TRBV5-6 to TRBJ1-1; TRBD1 fits 8 bases in the junction. The sequenced material came from peripheral blood. The clonotype was recovered from a man under 40 with COVID-19, enrolled during active disease. The nucleotide sequence is TGTGCCAGCAGCTTGAGGGGGGCAGGACAGGGAAGGGCCACTGAAGCTTTCTTT. Its protein is CASSLRGAGQGRATEAFF.